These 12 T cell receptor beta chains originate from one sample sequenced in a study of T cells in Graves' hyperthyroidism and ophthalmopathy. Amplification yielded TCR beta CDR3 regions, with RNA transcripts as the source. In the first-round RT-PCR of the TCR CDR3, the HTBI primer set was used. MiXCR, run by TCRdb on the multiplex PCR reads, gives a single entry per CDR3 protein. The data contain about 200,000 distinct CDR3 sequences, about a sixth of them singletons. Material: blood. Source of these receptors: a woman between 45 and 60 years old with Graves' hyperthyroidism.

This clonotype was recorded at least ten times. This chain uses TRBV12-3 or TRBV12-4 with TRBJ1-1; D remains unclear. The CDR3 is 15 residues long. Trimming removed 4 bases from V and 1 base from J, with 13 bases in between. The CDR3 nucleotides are TGTGCCAGCAGTTCCGGACGTTTCCCGAACACTGAAGCTTTCTTT. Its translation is CASSSGRFPNTEAFF.

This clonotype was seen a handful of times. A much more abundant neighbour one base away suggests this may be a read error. The CDR3 loop is CGALKGASGNTDTQYF. CDR3 bases: TGCGGTGCACTTAAGGGGGCTAGCGGGAACACAGATACGCAGTATTTT. The rearrangement uses TRBV20-1 and TRBJ2-3, with 9 nucleotides matching TRBD2. The germline CDR1 and CDR2 sequences are DFQATT and SNEGSKA (reference sequence). This CDR3 is built from 16 residues.

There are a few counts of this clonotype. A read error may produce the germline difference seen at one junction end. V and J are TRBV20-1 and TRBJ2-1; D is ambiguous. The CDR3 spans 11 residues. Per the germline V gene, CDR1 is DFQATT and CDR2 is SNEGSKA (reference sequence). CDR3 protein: CSARGSGEQFF. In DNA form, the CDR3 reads TGCAGTGCAAGAGGCTCGGGTGAGCAGTTCTTC.

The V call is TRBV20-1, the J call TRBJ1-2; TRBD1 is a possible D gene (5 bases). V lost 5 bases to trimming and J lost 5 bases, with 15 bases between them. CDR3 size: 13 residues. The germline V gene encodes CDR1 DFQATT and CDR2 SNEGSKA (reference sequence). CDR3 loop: CSAFTGTLYGYTF. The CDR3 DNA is TGCAGTGCTTTTACCGGGACCCTATATGGCTACACCTTC.

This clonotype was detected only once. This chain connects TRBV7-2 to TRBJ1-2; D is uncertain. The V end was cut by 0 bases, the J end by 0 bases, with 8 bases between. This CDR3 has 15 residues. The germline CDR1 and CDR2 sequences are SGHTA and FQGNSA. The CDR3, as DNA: TGTGCCAGCAGCTTAGCGGCAGTGGCTAACTATGGCTACACCTTC. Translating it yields CASSLAAVANYGYTF. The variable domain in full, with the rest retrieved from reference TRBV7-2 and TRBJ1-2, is GAGVSQSPSNKVTEKGKDVELRCDPISGHTALYWYRQSLGQGLEFLIYFQGNSAPDKSGLPSDRFSAERTGGSVSTLTIQRTQQEDSAVYLCASSLAAVANYGYTFGSGTRLTVV.

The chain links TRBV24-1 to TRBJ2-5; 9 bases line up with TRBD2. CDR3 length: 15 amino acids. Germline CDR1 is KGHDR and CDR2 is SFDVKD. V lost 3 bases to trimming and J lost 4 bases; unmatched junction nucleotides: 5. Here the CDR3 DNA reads TGTGCCACCAGTGATATACGGACTAGCGTAGAGACCCAGTACTTC. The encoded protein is CATSDIRTSVETQYF.

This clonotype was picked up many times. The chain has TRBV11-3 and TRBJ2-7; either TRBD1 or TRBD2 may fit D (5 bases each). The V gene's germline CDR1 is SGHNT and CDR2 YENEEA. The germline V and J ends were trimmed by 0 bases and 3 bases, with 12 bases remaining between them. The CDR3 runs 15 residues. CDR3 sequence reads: CASSLDPRGDYEQYF. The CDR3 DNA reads TGTGCCAGCAGCTTAGATCCGAGAGGGGACTACGAGCAGTACTTC.

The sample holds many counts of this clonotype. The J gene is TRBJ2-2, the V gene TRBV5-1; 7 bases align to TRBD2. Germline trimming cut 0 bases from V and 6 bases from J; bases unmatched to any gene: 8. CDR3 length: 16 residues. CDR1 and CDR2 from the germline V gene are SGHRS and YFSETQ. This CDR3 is CASSLARLAVSGELFF. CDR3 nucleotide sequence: TGCGCCAGCAGCTTGGCTCGACTAGCCGTATCCGGGGAGCTGTTTTTT.

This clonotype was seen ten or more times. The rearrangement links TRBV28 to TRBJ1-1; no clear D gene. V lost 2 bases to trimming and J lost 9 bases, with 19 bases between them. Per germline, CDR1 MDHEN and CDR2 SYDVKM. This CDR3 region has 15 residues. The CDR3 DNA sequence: TGTGCCAGCAGTTTAGGCCCTATCGGCGAGGGCAAAGCTTTCTTT. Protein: CASSLGPIGEGKAFF.

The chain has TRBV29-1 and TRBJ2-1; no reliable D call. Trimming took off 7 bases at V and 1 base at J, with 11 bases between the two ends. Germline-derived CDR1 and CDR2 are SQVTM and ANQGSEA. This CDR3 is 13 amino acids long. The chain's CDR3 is CSAHRVSYNEQFF. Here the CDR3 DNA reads TGCAGCGCACATAGGGTGTCCTACAATGAGCAGTTCTTC.

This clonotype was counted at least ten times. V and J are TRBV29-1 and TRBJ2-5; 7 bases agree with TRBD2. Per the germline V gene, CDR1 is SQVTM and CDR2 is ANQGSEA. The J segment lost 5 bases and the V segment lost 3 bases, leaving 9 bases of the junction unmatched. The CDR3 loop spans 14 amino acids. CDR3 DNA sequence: TGCAGCGTTGATGGCCCAGCGGGAAGGGAGACCCAGTACTTC. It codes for CSVDGPAGRETQYF.

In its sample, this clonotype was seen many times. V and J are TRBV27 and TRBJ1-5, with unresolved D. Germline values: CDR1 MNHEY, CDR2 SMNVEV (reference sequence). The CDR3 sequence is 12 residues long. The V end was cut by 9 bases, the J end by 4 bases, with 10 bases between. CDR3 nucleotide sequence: TGTGCCAGGGTGGACGAGAATCAGCCCCAGCATTTT. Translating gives CARVDENQPQHF.